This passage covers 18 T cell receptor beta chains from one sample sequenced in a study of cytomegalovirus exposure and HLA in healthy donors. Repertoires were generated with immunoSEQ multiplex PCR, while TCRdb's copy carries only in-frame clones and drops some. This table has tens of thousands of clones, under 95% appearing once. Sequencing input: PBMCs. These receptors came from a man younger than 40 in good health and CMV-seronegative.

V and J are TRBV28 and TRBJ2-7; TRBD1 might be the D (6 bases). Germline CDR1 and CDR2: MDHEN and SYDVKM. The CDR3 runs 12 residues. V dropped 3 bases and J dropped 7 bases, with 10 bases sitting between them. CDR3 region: CASSLGAGEQYF. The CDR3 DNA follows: TGTGCCAGCAGTTTGGGGGCAGGTGAGCAGTACTTC.

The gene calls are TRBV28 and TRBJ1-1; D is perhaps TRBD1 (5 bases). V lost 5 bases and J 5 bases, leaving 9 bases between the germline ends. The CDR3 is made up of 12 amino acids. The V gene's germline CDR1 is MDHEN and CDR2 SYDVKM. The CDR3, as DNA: TGTGCCAGCAGTGCCGGGGGGACTGAAGCTTTCTTT. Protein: CASSAGGTEAFF.

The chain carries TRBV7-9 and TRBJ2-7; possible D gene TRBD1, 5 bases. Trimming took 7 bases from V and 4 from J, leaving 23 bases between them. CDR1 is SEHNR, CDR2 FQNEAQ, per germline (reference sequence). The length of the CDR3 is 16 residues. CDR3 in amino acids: CASTLTGRAINYEQYF. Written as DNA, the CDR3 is TGTGCCAGCACCTTGACGGGCAGGGCTATTAATTACGAGCAGTACTTC.

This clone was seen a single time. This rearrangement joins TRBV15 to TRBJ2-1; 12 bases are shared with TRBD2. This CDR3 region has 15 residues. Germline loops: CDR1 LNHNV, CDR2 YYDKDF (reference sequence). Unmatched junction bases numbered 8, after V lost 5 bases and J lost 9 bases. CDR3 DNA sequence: TGTGCCACCAGCCGCAGGACTAGCGGGGACGGTGAGCAGTTCTTC. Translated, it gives CATSRRTSGDGEQFF.

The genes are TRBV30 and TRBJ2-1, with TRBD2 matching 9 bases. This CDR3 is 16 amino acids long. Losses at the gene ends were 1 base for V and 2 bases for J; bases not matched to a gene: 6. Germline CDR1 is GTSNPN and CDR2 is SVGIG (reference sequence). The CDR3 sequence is CAWSGTSGRPYNEQFF. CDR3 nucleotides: TGTGCCTGGAGTGGGACAAGCGGGAGGCCCTACAATGAGCAGTTCTTC.

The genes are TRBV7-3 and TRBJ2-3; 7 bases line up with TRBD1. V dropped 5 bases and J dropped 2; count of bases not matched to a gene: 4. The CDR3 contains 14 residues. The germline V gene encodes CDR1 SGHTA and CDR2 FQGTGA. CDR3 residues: CASSPGQNTDTQYF. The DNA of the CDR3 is TGTGCCAGCAGCCCGGGACAGAACACAGATACGCAGTATTTT. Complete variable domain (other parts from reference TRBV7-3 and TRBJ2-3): GAGVSQTPSNKVTEKGKYVELRCDPISGHTALYWYRQSLGQGPEFLIYFQGTGAADDSGLPNDRFFAVRPEGSVSTLKIQRTERGDSAVYLCASSPGQNTDTQYFGPGTRLTVL.

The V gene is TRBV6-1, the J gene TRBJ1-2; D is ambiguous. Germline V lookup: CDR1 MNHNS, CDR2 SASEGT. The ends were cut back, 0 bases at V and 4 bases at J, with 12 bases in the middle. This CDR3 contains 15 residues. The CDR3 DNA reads TGTGCCAGCAGTGAAGCGCTGGGCGGACTCTATGGCTACACCTTC. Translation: CASSEALGGLYGYTF.

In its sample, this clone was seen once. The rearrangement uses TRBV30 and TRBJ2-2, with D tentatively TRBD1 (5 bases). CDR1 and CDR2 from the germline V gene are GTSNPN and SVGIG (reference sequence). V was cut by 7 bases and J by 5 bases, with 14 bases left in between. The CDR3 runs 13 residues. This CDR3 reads CAYRTFQTGELFF. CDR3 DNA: TGTGCCTACAGGACATTTCAAACCGGGGAGCTGTTTTTT. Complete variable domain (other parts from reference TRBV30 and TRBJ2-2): SQTIHQWPATLVQPVGSPLSLECTVEGTSNPNLYWYRQAAGRGLQLLFYSVGIGQISSEVPQNLSASRPQDRQFILSSKKLLLSDSGFYLCAYRTFQTGELFFGEGSRLTVL.

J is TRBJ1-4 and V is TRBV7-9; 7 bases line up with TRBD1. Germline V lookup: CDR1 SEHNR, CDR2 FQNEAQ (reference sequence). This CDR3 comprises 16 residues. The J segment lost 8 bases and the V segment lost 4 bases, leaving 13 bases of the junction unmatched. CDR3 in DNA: TGTGCCAGCAGCTCCCGGGACAGCCGTTTGTGGGAAAAACTGTTTTTT. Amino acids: CASSSRDSRLWEKLFF.

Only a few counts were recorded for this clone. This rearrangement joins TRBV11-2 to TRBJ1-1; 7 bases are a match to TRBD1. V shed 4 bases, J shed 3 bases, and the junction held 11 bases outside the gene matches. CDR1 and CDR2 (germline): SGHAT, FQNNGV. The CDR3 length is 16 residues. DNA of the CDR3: TGTGCCAGCAGCTCCCGGGACAGATGGATAGACACTGAAGCTTTCTTT. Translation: CASSSRDRWIDTEAFF.

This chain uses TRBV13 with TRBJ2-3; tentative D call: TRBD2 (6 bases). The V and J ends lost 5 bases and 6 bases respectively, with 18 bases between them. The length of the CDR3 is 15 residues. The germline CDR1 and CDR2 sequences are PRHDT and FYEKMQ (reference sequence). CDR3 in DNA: TGTGCCAGCAGCAGCGAGGGTAGGGACTTGGATACGCAGTATTTT. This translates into CASSSEGRDLDTQYF.

CDR3 in amino acids: CASSVAGQGGLETQYF. The CDR3 DNA reads TGTGCCAGCAGCGTAGCCGGACAGGGGGGACTGGAGACCCAGTACTTC. The chain uses TRBV9 and TRBJ2-5; 10 positions agree with TRBD1. Germline assignment: CDR1 SGDLS and CDR2 YYNGEE. This CDR3 is 16 amino acids long. Losses at the gene ends were 0 bases for V and 5 bases for J; bases not matched to a gene: 7. Combining the CDR3 with reference TRBV9 and TRBJ2-5 gives the whole variable domain DSGVTQTPKHLITATGQRVTLRCSPRSGDLSVYWYQQSLDQGLQFLIQYYNGEERAKGNILERFSAQQFPDLHSELNLSSLELGDSALYFCASSVAGQGGLETQYFGPGTRLLVL.

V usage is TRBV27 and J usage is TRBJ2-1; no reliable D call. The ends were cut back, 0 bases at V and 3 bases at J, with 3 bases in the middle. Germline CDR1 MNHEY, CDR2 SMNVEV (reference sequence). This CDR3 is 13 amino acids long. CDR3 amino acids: CASSLSLYNEQFF. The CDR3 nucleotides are TGTGCCAGCAGTTTATCCCTCTACAATGAGCAGTTCTTC.

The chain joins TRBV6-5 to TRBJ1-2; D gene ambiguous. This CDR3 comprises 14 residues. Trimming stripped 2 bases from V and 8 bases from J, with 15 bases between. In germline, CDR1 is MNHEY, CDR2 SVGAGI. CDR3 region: CASSYSGRHNGYTF. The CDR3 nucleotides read TGTGCCAGCAGTTACAGTGGCAGGCATAACGGCTACACCTTC.

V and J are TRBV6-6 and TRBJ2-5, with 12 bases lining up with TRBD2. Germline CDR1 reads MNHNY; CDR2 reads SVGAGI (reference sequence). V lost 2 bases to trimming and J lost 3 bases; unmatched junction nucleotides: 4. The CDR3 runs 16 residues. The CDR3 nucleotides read TGTGCCAGCAGTTACCCCCCTAGCGGGAGGGAAGAGACCCAGTACTTC. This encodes CASSYPPSGREETQYF.

The CDR3 DNA reads TGTGCCAGCAGCACGGACCACTCACAGGGCACCGGGGAGCTGTTTTTT. It encodes CASSTDHSQGTGELFF. This chain connects TRBV7-3 to TRBJ2-2; D perhaps matches TRBD1 (6 bases). Germline V lookup: CDR1 SGHTA, CDR2 FQGTGA. With 5 bases removed from V and 4 bases from J, the gap between germline ends came to 17 bases. The CDR3 loop spans 16 amino acids.

CDR3 loop: CASSVESRGGRTEAFF. CDR3 coding DNA: TGTGCCAGCAGCGTAGAATCACGAGGTGGTCGTACTGAAGCTTTCTTT. The rearrangement links TRBV9 to TRBJ1-1; D remains unclear. The CDR3 is made up of 16 amino acids. The germline CDR1 and CDR2 sequences are SGDLS and YYNGEE. Trimming removed 0 bases from V and 5 bases from J, with 17 bases in between.

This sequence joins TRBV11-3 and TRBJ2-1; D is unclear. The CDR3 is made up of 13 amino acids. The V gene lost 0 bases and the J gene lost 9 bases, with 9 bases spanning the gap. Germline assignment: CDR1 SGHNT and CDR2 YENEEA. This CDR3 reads CASSLDEVSEQFF. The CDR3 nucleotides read TGTGCCAGCAGCTTAGACGAGGTCAGTGAGCAGTTCTTC.